What follows describes a single TCR beta chain. Its target is not known. The record originates from a study of CD8+ T cells in alopecia areata. Study overall: Twice a day, 5 to 10 mg of oral tofacitinib was administered to treated patients.

Extracted RNA was reverse transcribed into cDNA, the sequencing template. Some clones are missing from TCRdb's copy, which holds only in-frame ones; the method was immunoSEQ multiplex PCR. The sample includes more than 200,000 clones, approximately 67% of them seen just once. Stated treatment: oral pan-JAK inhibitor, 5-10 mg twice daily. General study findings and limits: Scalp repertoires also include resident alphabeta T cells from normal skin. For lesional scalp, especially alopecia totalis/universalis, clonality was higher than in normal scalp. In scalp, tofacitinib significantly decreased clonality and expanded CD8+ clones among the top 100.

The clonotype was recovered from a human donor with alopecia areata. The sequencing used CD4+ T cells sorted from blood, collected at approximately week 44, from a patient treated with tofacitinib.

The CDR3 loop reads CAITNSSANTEAFF. The CDR3 nucleotides read TGTGCCATCACAAACTCATCGGCCAACACTGAAGCTTTCTTT. The genes are TRBV10-3 and TRBJ1-1; D unclear. V was clipped by 7 bases and J by 2 bases, with 14 bases between them. Germline V gene lookup returns CDR1 ENHRY and CDR2 SYGVKD. The CDR3 runs 14 residues.